This T cell receptor (beta chain) was documented in a study of control samples from healthy donors and cancer patients. V lost 3 bases to trimming and J lost 1 base, with 15 bases between them. Germline V gene sequence: CDR1 MDHEN, CDR2 SYDVKM. The CDR3 consists of 16 residues. Data came from immunoSEQ multiplex PCR; TCRdb stores just in-frame clones and leaves some out. The table lists 130,000 or so clones, just under 90% of them singletons. Sample: PBMCs. The receptor's source is a man in his fifties or sixties with head and neck cancer. The chain couples TRBV28 to TRBJ1-1; D may be TRBD1 (6 bases). In nucleotides, the CDR3 is TGTGCCAGCAGTTTGTTCCTCAGGGGACCGAACACTGAAGCTTTCTTT. This sequence encodes CASSLFLRGPNTEAFF.